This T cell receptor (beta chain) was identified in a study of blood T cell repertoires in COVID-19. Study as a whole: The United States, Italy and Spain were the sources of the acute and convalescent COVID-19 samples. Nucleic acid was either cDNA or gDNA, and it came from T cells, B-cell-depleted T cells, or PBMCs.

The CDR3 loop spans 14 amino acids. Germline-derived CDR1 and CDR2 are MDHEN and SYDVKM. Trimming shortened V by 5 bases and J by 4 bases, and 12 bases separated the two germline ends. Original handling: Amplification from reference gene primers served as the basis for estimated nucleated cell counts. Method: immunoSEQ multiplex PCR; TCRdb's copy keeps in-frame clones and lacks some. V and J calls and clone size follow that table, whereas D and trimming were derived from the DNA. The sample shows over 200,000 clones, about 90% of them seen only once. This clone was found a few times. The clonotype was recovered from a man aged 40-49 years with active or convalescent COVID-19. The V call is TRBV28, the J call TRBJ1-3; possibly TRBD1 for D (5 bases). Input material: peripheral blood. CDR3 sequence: CASSLREGGNTIYF. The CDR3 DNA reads TGTGCCAGCAGTCTCAGGGAGGGGGGAAACACCATATATTTT.